The clone carrying this TCR beta chain was seen a few times. Antigen specificity is unknown. Constant-segment-primed 5'RACE gave TCR alpha and TCR beta cDNA libraries with sample barcodes and UMIs. A single record per CDR3 protein comes from TCRdb applying MiXCR to the 5' RACE reads. Here the sample spans 300,000 or so distinct CDR3 sequences, approximately 16% being singletons. The sample originates from a study of T-cell memory formation after mild COVID-19. Study summary: TCR clusters mostly belonged to single donors.

Study findings and constraints: SARS-CoV-2 specificity of second-wave clones peaking day 37 was unconfirmed. The CD4+ clones that contracted clustered mainly within CM and EM, and the CD8+ clones concentrated in EMRA.

The receptor was isolated from a man aged 18-30 years who had mild COVID-19 (a few samples of this study predate the infection). Cell type and time point are not known. The specimen was PBMCs or a T cell subset sorted from them (not recorded which).

DNA for the CDR3: TGTGCCAGCAGCCCTGCCGCGGCGAGTCACTACGAGCAGTACGTC. This encodes CASSPAAASHYEQYV. The chain recombines TRBV5-5 with TRBJ2-7; no clear D. Germline lookup yields CDR1 SGHKS and CDR2 YYEKEE (reference sequence). This CDR3 has 15 residues. V lost 4 bases to trimming and J lost 3 bases, with 17 bases between them.